The rows below give T cell receptor beta chains drawn from one sample of a study of cytomegalovirus exposure and HLA in healthy donors. Libraries were prepared by immunoSEQ multiplex PCR; TCRdb keeps only in-frame clonotypes and omits some of them. Counted here are tens of thousands of clones, 70% occurring once; the ten biggest clones make up about 4.2%. The sample was PBMCs. The receptors here all came from a woman aged 45-65 years in good health and CMV-seronegative. CDR3s include the opening cysteine and the closing phenylalanine or tryptophan.

v_call,cdr3_aa
TRBV27,CASRQLGGASQGYTF
TRBV18,CASSPQFQETQYF
TRBV6-5,CATSTRTVLYGYTF
TRBV4-1,CASSRGLVRETQYF
TRBV28,CASRLTYRGGYTF
TRBV28,CASRGATGNYGYTF
TRBV7-9,CASSLSGSTDTQYF
TRBV15,CATSREPQNTEAFF
TRBV6-1,CASSGRDGNPSNQPQHF
TRBV6-1,CASSLTGEAFF
TRBV6-6,CASRLADTQYF
TRBV5-4,CASSFDQETQYF
TRBV6-5,CASSKNRGGYTF
TRBV6-6,CASSRTDSELKAFF
TRBV2,CASSESGYSPLHF
TRBV11-3,CASSFRGPNTEAFF
TRBV27,CASSLGGPNQPQHF
TRBV19,CASSRTPGDRRQPQHF
TRBV6-1,CASTSSDRPGYTF
TRBV29-1,CSVASGRAYEQYF
TRBV2,CASSGTGGEQYF
TRBV5-4,CASRYGSETQYF
TRBV7-8,CALGLGGPRETQYF
TRBV28,CASSITSGRTGELFF
TRBV5-1,CASSFQGTENTIYF
TRBV6-5,CASTSRGGSEAFF
TRBV29-1,CSIRSPGLAGYNEQFF
TRBV7-9,CASSYDSRGGYTF
TRBV6-5,CASSYSGSYGYTF
TRBV4-1,CASSRTADTQYF
TRBV10-1,CASSESTNGGGEKLFF
TRBV11-2,CASSPREGQPQHF
TRBV2,CASSVSSYSPLHF
TRBV9,CASSVEPGQGAYEQYF
TRBV19,CASSTGVNTEAFF
TRBV2,CASNSLGQGTYEQYF
TRBV6-5,CASSSHQGNTEAFF
TRBV11-2,CASRRGGLGEKLFF
TRBV7-6,CASSTRQDEAFF
TRBV10-1,CASSGQGITGELFF
TRBV10-2,CASIREGLSNQPQHF
TRBV29-1,CSARGQQETQYF
TRBV6-5,CASSSPDRVEGYTF
TRBV5-1,CASSLEGVNTEAFF
TRBV5-1,CASSLGLGYEQYF
TRBV25-1,CASRTRVGSQDTQYF
TRBV5-6,CASSRGSGDTNSPLHF
TRBV5-1,CASSESGEAEQYF